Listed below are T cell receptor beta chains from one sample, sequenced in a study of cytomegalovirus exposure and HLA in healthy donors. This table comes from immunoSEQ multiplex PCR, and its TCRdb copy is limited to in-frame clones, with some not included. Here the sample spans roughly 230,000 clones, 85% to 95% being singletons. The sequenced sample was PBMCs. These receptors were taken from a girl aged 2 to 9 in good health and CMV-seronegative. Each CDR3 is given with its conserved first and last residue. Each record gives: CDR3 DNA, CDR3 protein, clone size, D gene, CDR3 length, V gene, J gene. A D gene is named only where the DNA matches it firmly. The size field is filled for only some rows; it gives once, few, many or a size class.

CDR3nt: TGCGCCAGCAGCTTGGCCTCGGACAACTCTGGAAACACCATATATTTT
CDR3aa: CASSLASDNSGNTIYF
abundance: NA
d_gene: NA
len: 16
v_gene: TRBV5-1
j_gene: TRBJ1-3

CDR3nt: TGTGCCAGCTCACCGGGACAGGGGGCCTACGAGCAGTACTTC
CDR3aa: CASSPGQGAYEQYF
abundance: NA
d_gene: TRBD1
len: 14
v_gene: TRBV18
j_gene: TRBJ2-7

CDR3nt: TGTGCCAGCAGCTTAGCGCTAGCGGGTCGCAATGAGCAGTTCTTC
CDR3aa: CASSLALAGRNEQFF
abundance: NA
d_gene: TRBD2
len: 15
v_gene: TRBV7-6
j_gene: TRBJ2-1

CDR3nt: TGTGCCAGCTCACCGAGGGGGGGCGATCAGCCCCAGCATTTT
CDR3aa: CASSPRGGDQPQHF
abundance: NA
d_gene: NA
len: 14
v_gene: TRBV18
j_gene: TRBJ1-5

CDR3nt: TGCGCCAGCAGTGAGTCTCTAGCGGGAGATTTGGTCCCAGATACGCAGTATTTT
CDR3aa: CASSESLAGDLVPDTQYF
abundance: NA
d_gene: TRBD2
len: 18
v_gene: TRBV10-1
j_gene: TRBJ2-3

CDR3nt: TGTGCCAGCAGTATAACACCAGGGGGCCCTGAAGCTTTCTTT
CDR3aa: CASSITPGGPEAFF
abundance: NA
d_gene: TRBD1
len: 14
v_gene: TRBV27
j_gene: TRBJ1-1

CDR3nt: TGTGCCAGTAGTATGGGCGGGGTCCTATACAATGAGCAGTTCTTC
CDR3aa: CASSMGGVLYNEQFF
abundance: NA
d_gene: NA
len: 15
v_gene: TRBV19
j_gene: TRBJ2-1

CDR3nt: TGTGCCAGCAGCTTTCAAGCGGATGAGCAGTTCTTC
CDR3aa: CASSFQADEQFF
abundance: NA
d_gene: NA
len: 12
v_gene: TRBV5-5
j_gene: TRBJ2-1

CDR3nt: TGTGCCAGCAGCCTAACCCAGGGGACAGGGCCACAAGAGACCCAGTACTTC
CDR3aa: CASSLTQGTGPQETQYF
abundance: NA
d_gene: TRBD1
len: 17
v_gene: TRBV7-6
j_gene: TRBJ2-5

CDR3nt: TGTGCCAGCAGCTTGAACCCGGGACTACGAACCGGGGAGCTGTTTTTT
CDR3aa: CASSLNPGLRTGELFF
abundance: NA
d_gene: TRBD2
len: 16
v_gene: TRBV5-6
j_gene: TRBJ2-2

CDR3nt: TGTGCCAGCAGGGGGAGGGCTGAAGCTTTCTTT
CDR3aa: CASRGRAEAFF
abundance: NA
d_gene: NA
len: 11
v_gene: TRBV2
j_gene: TRBJ1-1

CDR3nt: TGTGCCAGCAGTGAACAAGGACAGGGACTCTATGGCTACACCTTC
CDR3aa: CASSEQGQGLYGYTF
abundance: NA
d_gene: TRBD1
len: 15
v_gene: TRBV6-1
j_gene: TRBJ1-2

CDR3nt: TGTGCCAGCAGCGGACTAGCGGGGGGGCCCAATGAGCAGTTCTTC
CDR3aa: CASSGLAGGPNEQFF
abundance: NA
d_gene: TRBD2
len: 15
v_gene: TRBV6-1
j_gene: TRBJ2-1

CDR3nt: TGCAGCGTCCACAGGGGCGGGTACAATGAGCAGTTCTTC
CDR3aa: CSVHRGGYNEQFF
abundance: NA
d_gene: TRBD1
len: 13
v_gene: TRBV29-1
j_gene: TRBJ2-1

CDR3nt: TGCGCCAGCAGCTTGGGACAGCATGGAAACACCATATATTTT
CDR3aa: CASSLGQHGNTIYF
abundance: once
d_gene: NA
len: 14
v_gene: TRBV5-1
j_gene: TRBJ1-3

CDR3nt: TGCGCCAGCAGCCAAGTGACAATCGGAAACATTCAGTACTTC
CDR3aa: CASSQVTIGNIQYF
abundance: NA
d_gene: NA
len: 14
v_gene: TRBV4-1
j_gene: TRBJ2-4

CDR3nt: TGTGCCAGCAGCCCTAGGGGGGAGACCCAGTACTTC
CDR3aa: CASSPRGETQYF
abundance: NA
d_gene: NA
len: 12
v_gene: TRBV6-5
j_gene: TRBJ2-5

CDR3nt: TGTGCCAGCAACGGACAGGGCGAAAACATTCAGTACTTC
CDR3aa: CASNGQGENIQYF
abundance: NA
d_gene: TRBD1
len: 13
v_gene: TRBV9
j_gene: TRBJ2-4

CDR3nt: TGCGCCAGCACCTCAGGCGTAGGGGGCTTTGAGCAGTTCTTC
CDR3aa: CASTSGVGGFEQFF
abundance: NA
d_gene: TRBD1
len: 14
v_gene: TRBV5-1
j_gene: TRBJ2-1

CDR3nt: TGTGCCAGCAGTTCAGGGTCCATCGGGGAGCTGTTTTTT
CDR3aa: CASSSGSIGELFF
abundance: NA
d_gene: NA
len: 13
v_gene: TRBV27
j_gene: TRBJ2-2

CDR3nt: TGTGCCAGCAGTACAGGGTATGGCTACACCTTC
CDR3aa: CASSTGYGYTF
abundance: few
d_gene: NA
len: 11
v_gene: TRBV28
j_gene: TRBJ1-2

CDR3nt: TGTGCCACACAACCCCGGGGGGGTTTATACAATGAGCAGTTCTTC
CDR3aa: CATQPRGGLYNEQFF
abundance: NA
d_gene: TRBD2
len: 15
v_gene: TRBV30
j_gene: TRBJ2-1

CDR3nt: TGTGCCAGCAGCTCTCACGGACAGGACATGGCCTACGAGCAGTACTTC
CDR3aa: CASSSHGQDMAYEQYF
abundance: NA
d_gene: TRBD1
len: 16
v_gene: TRBV11-1
j_gene: TRBJ2-7

CDR3nt: TGTGCCAGCAGTTTATCAACAGGGGCCGGCACCGGGGAGCTGTTTTTT
CDR3aa: CASSLSTGAGTGELFF
abundance: NA
d_gene: TRBD1
len: 16
v_gene: TRBV27
j_gene: TRBJ2-2

CDR3nt: TGCGCCAGCAGCTTGCAGACAGGAGATCAGCCCCAGCATTTT
CDR3aa: CASSLQTGDQPQHF
abundance: NA
d_gene: NA
len: 14
v_gene: TRBV5-1
j_gene: TRBJ1-5

CDR3nt: TGTGCCAGCAGCCCGGGACAGGTAAATTCACCCCTCCACTTT
CDR3aa: CASSPGQVNSPLHF
abundance: NA
d_gene: TRBD1
len: 14
v_gene: TRBV5-6
j_gene: TRBJ1-6

CDR3nt: TGCAGCGTTGAATCGGGCAGGGGAGAGACCCAGTACTTC
CDR3aa: CSVESGRGETQYF
abundance: NA
d_gene: NA
len: 13
v_gene: TRBV29-1
j_gene: TRBJ2-5

CDR3nt: TGTGCCAGCCACCCGGGAGTGGGGTACGAGCAGTACTTC
CDR3aa: CASHPGVGYEQYF
abundance: NA
d_gene: NA
len: 13
v_gene: TRBV2
j_gene: TRBJ2-7

CDR3nt: TGTGCCAGCAGCGCGAAAGACCAGGGGACCCAAGAGACCCAGTACTTC
CDR3aa: CASSAKDQGTQETQYF
abundance: NA
d_gene: NA
len: 16
v_gene: TRBV7-9
j_gene: TRBJ2-5

CDR3nt: TGTGCCAGCAGTGAAGCGGAGGAACTTAACACTGAAGCTTTCTTT
CDR3aa: CASSEAEELNTEAFF
abundance: NA
d_gene: NA
len: 15
v_gene: TRBV2
j_gene: TRBJ1-1

CDR3nt: TGTGCCAGCCGGAGGGCTGGAAACACCATATATTTT
CDR3aa: CASRRAGNTIYF
abundance: NA
d_gene: NA
len: 12
v_gene: TRBV7-9
j_gene: TRBJ1-3

CDR3nt: TGTGCCAGCAGCCCCGGGGGGGGGCTCCTGACTGAAGCTTTCTTT
CDR3aa: CASSPGGGLLTEAFF
abundance: once
d_gene: NA
len: 15
v_gene: TRBV7-3
j_gene: TRBJ1-1

CDR3nt: TGCGCCAGCAGTGAGTCACTGGGACAGACTCAAGAGACCCAGTACTTC
CDR3aa: CASSESLGQTQETQYF
abundance: NA
d_gene: TRBD1
len: 16
v_gene: TRBV10-1
j_gene: TRBJ2-5

CDR3nt: TGTGCCAGCAGTGAACCGGGACTAGCGGTAGCCAAAAACATTCAGTACTTC
CDR3aa: CASSEPGLAVAKNIQYF
abundance: NA
d_gene: TRBD2
len: 17
v_gene: TRBV6-1
j_gene: TRBJ2-4

CDR3nt: TGTGCCAGCAGTGTCCGGACTAGCGGGGCAGATACGCAGTATTTT
CDR3aa: CASSVRTSGADTQYF
abundance: few
d_gene: TRBD2
len: 15
v_gene: TRBV6-1
j_gene: TRBJ2-3

CDR3nt: TGTGCCAGCAGCCAAGCACCGTGGGACATTTCCTACGAGCAGTACTTC
CDR3aa: CASSQAPWDISYEQYF
abundance: NA
d_gene: NA
len: 16
v_gene: TRBV5-4
j_gene: TRBJ2-7

CDR3nt: TGCGCCAGCAGCCAGACCGACACGGTCGGTTCACCCCTCCACTTT
CDR3aa: CASSQTDTVGSPLHF
abundance: NA
d_gene: NA
len: 15
v_gene: TRBV5-1
j_gene: TRBJ1-6

CDR3nt: TGTGCCAGCAGCCCCGGGACAGGGATTCAGTATGGCTACACCTTC
CDR3aa: CASSPGTGIQYGYTF
abundance: NA
d_gene: TRBD1
len: 15
v_gene: TRBV11-2
j_gene: TRBJ1-2

CDR3nt: TGTGCCAGCAGCTTAGATCGGACAGGCCCGAACACTGAAGCTTTCTTT
CDR3aa: CASSLDRTGPNTEAFF
abundance: NA
d_gene: TRBD1
len: 16
v_gene: TRBV11-2
j_gene: TRBJ1-1

CDR3nt: TGTGCCAGCTCAGACAGGGAGGTGGGCACTGAAGCTTTCTTT
CDR3aa: CASSDREVGTEAFF
abundance: NA
d_gene: TRBD1
len: 14
v_gene: TRBV18
j_gene: TRBJ1-1

CDR3nt: TGTGCCAGCAGTGACCAGGGGGTGGGCTCTGGGGCCAACGTCCTGACTTTC
CDR3aa: CASSDQGVGSGANVLTF
abundance: NA
d_gene: TRBD1
len: 17
v_gene: TRBV2
j_gene: TRBJ2-6

CDR3nt: TGCGCCAGCAGTCAGATTACAGGGGGTGGAACTGAAGCTTTCTTT
CDR3aa: CASSQITGGGTEAFF
abundance: NA
d_gene: TRBD1
len: 15
v_gene: TRBV10-2
j_gene: TRBJ1-1

CDR3nt: TGCACCAGTAGAGCCGGGACTAGCGGGAGTGCATCCTACAATGAGCAGTTCTTC
CDR3aa: CTSRAGTSGSASYNEQFF
abundance: NA
d_gene: NA
len: 18
v_gene: TRBV1
j_gene: TRBJ2-1